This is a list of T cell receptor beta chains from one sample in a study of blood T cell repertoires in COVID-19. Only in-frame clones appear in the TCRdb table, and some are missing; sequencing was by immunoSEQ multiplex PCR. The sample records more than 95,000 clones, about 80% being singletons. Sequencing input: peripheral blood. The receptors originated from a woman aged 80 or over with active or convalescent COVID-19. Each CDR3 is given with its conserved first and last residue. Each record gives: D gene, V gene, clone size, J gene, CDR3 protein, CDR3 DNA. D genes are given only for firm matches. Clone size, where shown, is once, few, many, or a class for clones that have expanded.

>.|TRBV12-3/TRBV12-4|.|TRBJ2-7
CALLVFEDEQYF
TGTGCCCTACTAGTATTTGAGGACGAGCAGTACTTC
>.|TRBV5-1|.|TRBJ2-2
CASSLVRTGELFF
TGCGCCAGCAGCTTGGTCCGGACCGGGGAGCTGTTTTTT
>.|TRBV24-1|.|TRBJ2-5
CATSDLGRENQETQYF
TGTGCCACCAGTGATTTAGGACGGGAAAATCAAGAGACCCAGTACTTC
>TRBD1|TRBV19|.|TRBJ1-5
CASSTQGASGNQPQHF
TGTGCCAGTAGTACACAGGGGGCATCGGGCAATCAGCCCCAGCATTTT
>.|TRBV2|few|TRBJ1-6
CASSPLRSPLHF
TGTGCCAGCAGCCCGCTGCGTTCACCCCTCCACTTT
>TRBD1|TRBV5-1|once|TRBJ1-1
CASSLEGQLLNRAFF
TGCGCCAGCAGCTTGGAGGGACAGCTACTGAACAGAGCTTTCTTT
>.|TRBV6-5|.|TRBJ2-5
CASSYGGRETQYF
TGTGCCAGCAGTTACGGGGGGAGGGAGACCCAGTACTTC
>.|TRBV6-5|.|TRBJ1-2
CASKWTRNNYGYTF
TGTGCCAGCAAATGGACACGCAATAACTATGGCTACACCTTC
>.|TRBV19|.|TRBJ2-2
CASRASGELFF
TGTGCCAGTAGAGCGTCCGGGGAGCTGTTTTTT
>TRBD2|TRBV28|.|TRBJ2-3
CASSSPSGSGADTQYF
TGTGCCAGCAGTTCGCCGAGCGGGAGTGGGGCAGATACGCAGTATTTT
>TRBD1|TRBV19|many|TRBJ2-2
CASSPIGQGYTGELFF
TGTGCCAGTAGTCCTATAGGACAGGGGTACACCGGGGAGCTGTTTTTT
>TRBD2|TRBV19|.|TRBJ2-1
CASSIIAGVGYEQFF
TGTGCCAGTAGTATCATCGCGGGAGTCGGTTATGAGCAGTTCTTC
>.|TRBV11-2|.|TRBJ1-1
CASSSKGRTDTEAFF
TGTGCCAGCAGTAGTAAAGGGAGAACAGACACTGAAGCTTTCTTT
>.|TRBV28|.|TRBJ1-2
CASSPSGFANYGYTF
TGTGCCAGCAGTCCCTCCGGGTTCGCTAACTATGGCTACACCTTC
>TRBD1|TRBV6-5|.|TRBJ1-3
CASSQGQGAGNTIYF
TGTGCCAGCAGCCAGGGACAGGGAGCTGGAAACACCATATATTTT
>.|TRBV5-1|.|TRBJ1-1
CASSSGTLNTEAFF
TGCGCCAGCAGCTCCGGGACATTGAACACTGAAGCTTTCTTT
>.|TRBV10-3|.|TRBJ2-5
CAISATTGYQETQYF
TGTGCCATCAGTGCTACGACAGGATACCAAGAGACCCAGTACTTC
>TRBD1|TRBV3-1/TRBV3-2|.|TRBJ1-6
CASRQTRGQGNSPLHF
TGTGCCAGCAGACAAACCCGGGGACAGGGGAATTCACCCCTCCACTTT
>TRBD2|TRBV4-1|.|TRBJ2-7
CASSQEASGIGEQYF
TGCGCCAGCAGCCAAGAGGCTAGCGGGATAGGCGAGCAGTACTTC
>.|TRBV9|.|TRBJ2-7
CASSPFLGSSEQYF
TGTGCCAGCAGCCCTTTCCTAGGATCCTCCGAGCAGTACTTC
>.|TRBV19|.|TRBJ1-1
CASSITGTRLAFF
TGTGCCAGTAGTATTACGGGGACAAGGTTAGCTTTCTTT
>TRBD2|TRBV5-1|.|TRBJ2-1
CASSLGGGPYNEQFF
TGCGCCAGCAGCTTAGGCGGGGGGCCCTACAATGAGCAGTTCTTC
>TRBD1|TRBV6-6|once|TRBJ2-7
CASTHGQGFSYEQYF
TGTGCCAGCACCCACGGACAGGGCTTCTCCTACGAGCAGTACTTC
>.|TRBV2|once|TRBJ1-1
CASSAQGFWAFF
TGTGCCAGCAGTGCCCAGGGATTTTGGGCTTTCTTT
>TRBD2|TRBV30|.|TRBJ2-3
CAWGRQAGGSDTQYF
TGTGCCTGGGGAAGACAGGCGGGGGGGTCAGATACGCAGTATTTT
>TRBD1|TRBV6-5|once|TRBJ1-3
CASLDQGRGRNTIYF
TGTGCCAGCCTAGATCAGGGCAGGGGGCGAAACACCATATATTTT
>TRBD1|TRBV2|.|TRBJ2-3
CASKAQGRDTQYF
TGTGCCAGCAAAGCACAGGGGAGAGATACGCAGTATTTT
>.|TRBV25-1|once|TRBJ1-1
CASQRGSGTEAFF
TGTGCCAGCCAGAGGGGTAGCGGCACTGAAGCTTTCTTT
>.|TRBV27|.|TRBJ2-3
CASSPQRGGSDTQYF
TGTGCCAGCAGTCCCCAGCGTGGAGGGTCAGATACGCAGTATTTT
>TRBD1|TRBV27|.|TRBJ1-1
CASSTGTGVTEAFF
TGTGCCAGCAGCACCGGGACAGGGGTGACTGAAGCTTTCTTT
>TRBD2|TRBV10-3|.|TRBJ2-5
CAISEWGESGGPSTQYF
TGTGCCATCAGTGAGTGGGGAGAGAGCGGGGGGCCTAGCACCCAGTACTTC
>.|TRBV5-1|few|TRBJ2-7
CASRSSNAYEQYF
TGCGCCAGCAGGTCTAGCAATGCCTACGAGCAGTACTTC
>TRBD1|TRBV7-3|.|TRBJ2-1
CASSLGGQGRDEQFF
TGTGCCAGCAGCTTGGGGGGACAGGGTCGCGATGAGCAGTTCTTC
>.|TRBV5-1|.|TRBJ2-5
CASSLGLKETQYF
TGCGCCAGCAGCTTGGGGCTCAAAGAGACCCAGTACTTC
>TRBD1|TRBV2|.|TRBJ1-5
CASSDPRGNNQPQHF
TGTGCCAGCAGTGATCCCAGGGGGAACAATCAGCCCCAGCATTTT
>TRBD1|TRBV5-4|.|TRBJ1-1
CASSWTGGVNTEAFF
TGTGCCAGCAGCTGGACAGGGGGCGTGAACACTGAAGCTTTCTTT
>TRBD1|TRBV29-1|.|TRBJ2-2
CSVDRENTGELFF
TGCAGCGTGGACAGGGAGAACACCGGGGAGCTGTTTTTT
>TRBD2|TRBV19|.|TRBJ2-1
CASRPLGTSGNNEQFF
TGTGCCAGTAGACCTCTCGGGACTAGCGGGAATAATGAGCAGTTCTTC
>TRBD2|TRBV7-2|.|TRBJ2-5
CASSSISGRASETQYF
TGTGCCAGCAGCTCGATTAGCGGGAGGGCCAGCGAGACCCAGTACTTC
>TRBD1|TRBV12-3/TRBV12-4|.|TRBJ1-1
CASNHRQGSEAFF
TGTGCCAGCAACCACCGACAGGGTAGTGAAGCTTTCTTT
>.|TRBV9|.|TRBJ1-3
CASSVDMRSGNTIYF
TGTGCCAGCAGCGTAGATATGCGCTCTGGAAACACCATATATTTT
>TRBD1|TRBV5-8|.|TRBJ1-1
CASILRGLTEAFF
TGTGCCAGCATCTTAAGGGGGCTCACTGAAGCTTTCTTT